The 13 T cell receptor beta chains in this list originate from one sample, sequenced in a study of hypomethylating agent response in myelodysplastic syndrome. Clones were read by immunoSEQ multiplex PCR, and TCRdb kept only the in-frame ones, dropping some. The data show several thousand clones, 70% to 90% seen once. Material: bone marrow, obtained before or after starting hypomethylating agent treatment for myelodysplastic syndrome (not recorded which). These TCRs come from a human donor with myelodysplastic syndrome.

The count of this clone is one. The rearrangement uses TRBV29-1 and TRBJ2-6, with D unclear. The CDR3 sequence is 13 residues long. Germline CDR1 is SQVTM and CDR2 is ANQGSEA. Trimming removed 4 bases at V and 3 bases at J, with 7 bases between. DNA for the CDR3: TGCAGCGTTGTCGGGTATGGGGCCAACGTCCTGACTTTC. Translated: CSVVGYGANVLTF. The entire variable domain, with the rest obtained from reference TRBV29-1 and TRBJ2-6, is as follows: SAVISQKPSRDICQRGTSLTIQCQVDSQVTMMFWYRQQPGQSLTLIATANQGSEATYESGFVIDKFPISRPNLTFSTLTVSNMSPEDSSIYLCSVVGYGANVLTFGAGSRLTVL.

The rearrangement joins TRBV10-1 to TRBJ2-6, with D possibly TRBD2 on 6 matching bases. Germline V gene lookup returns CDR1 WNHNN and CDR2 SYGVQD (reference sequence). The V and J ends lost 0 bases and 2 bases respectively, with 8 bases between them. The CDR3 is made up of 16 amino acids. CDR3 in amino acids: CASSESWGAGANVLTF. The CDR3 bases are TGCGCCAGCAGTGAGTCGTGGGGGGCTGGGGCCAACGTCCTGACTTTC.

This clone was detected only once. This chain connects TRBV11-2 to TRBJ2-7; TRBD2 might be the D (5 bases). Per the germline V gene, CDR1 is SGHAT and CDR2 is FQNNGV. The CDR3 totals 14 residues. V was trimmed by 1 base and J by 4 bases, leaving 11 bases between them. CDR3 DNA: TGTGCCAGCAGCTTAGGTCCAGCGGTATACGAGCAGTACTTC. Translated: CASSLGPAVYEQYF. Full variable domain (rest looked up from reference TRBV11-2 and TRBJ2-7): EAGVAQSPRYKIIEKRQSVAFWCNPISGHATLYWYQQILGQGPKLLIQFQNNGVVDDSQLPKDRFSAERLKGVDSTLKIQPAKLEDSAVYLCASSLGPAVYEQYFGPGTRLTVT.

This clone was picked up one time. The genes are TRBV11-3 and TRBJ2-7; D gene unclear. Germline V gene data show CDR1 as SGHNT and CDR2 as YENEEA. The germline V and J ends were trimmed by 6 bases and 2 bases, with 11 bases remaining between them. This CDR3 comprises 13 residues. The CDR3 coding sequence is TGTGCCAGCAGTGGGCCAATTCCCTACGAGCAGTACTTC. As protein: CASSGPIPYEQYF.

V and J are TRBV6-1 and TRBJ1-6, with 9 positions matching TRBD1. V trimming: 0 bases; J trimming: 9 bases; junction bases outside the gene matches: 6. Germline loops: CDR1 MNHNS, CDR2 SASEGT. The CDR3 is 16 amino acids. The CDR3 DNA reads TGTGCCAGCAGTGAAGCGCTCGGGACAGGGTCTTCACCCCTCCACTTT. It translates to CASSEALGTGSSPLHF.

This clone was counted a few times. The chain joins TRBV6-5 to TRBJ2-1; 10 bases align to TRBD2. From germline, CDR1 is MNHEY and CDR2 SVGAGI. CDR3 length equals 16 residues. With 4 bases clipped from V and 6 bases from J, the junction kept 9 bases outside the gene matches. CDR3 nucleotide sequence: TGTGCCAGCAGTTCACAACTAGCGGGGAGCTCCAATGAGCAGTTCTTC. Residues: CASSSQLAGSSNEQFF.

The chain is built from TRBV14 and TRBJ1-4; unclear D gene. Germline CDR1 SGHDN, CDR2 FVKESK. Trimming removed 2 bases from V and 7 bases from J, with 14 bases in between. There are 15 residues in the CDR3. The CDR3 nucleotides are TGTGCCAGCAGCCAAAGCCGATGGGAGGGTGAAAAACTGTTTTTT. The encoded protein is CASSQSRWEGEKLFF.

This clone was picked up a small number of times. The chain joins TRBV7-2 to TRBJ1-6, with a weak D call TRBD1 (6 bases). Trimming removed 0 bases from V and 1 base from J, with 13 bases in between. The V gene's germline CDR1 is SGHTA and CDR2 FQGNSA. CDR3 length: 18 residues. This CDR3 is CASSLAKGVRSYNSPLHF. DNA for the CDR3: TGTGCCAGCAGCTTAGCGAAGGGGGTTAGGTCCTATAATTCACCCCTCCACTTT. The complete variable domain, with remaining parts taken from reference TRBV7-2 and TRBJ1-6, reads GAGVSQSPSNKVTEKGKDVELRCDPISGHTALYWYRQSLGQGLEFLIYFQGNSAPDKSGLPSDRFSAERTGGSVSTLTIQRTQQEDSAVYLCASSLAKGVRSYNSPLHFGNGTRLTVT.

This clone has just a few counts. The V and J genes are TRBV5-4 and TRBJ1-1, with 7 nucleotides matching TRBD1. This CDR3 has 16 residues. Looked up from germline, CDR1 is SGHNT and CDR2 is YYREEE (reference sequence). V gave up 4 bases and J gave up 7 bases; unmatched junction bases: 16. CDR3 DNA: TGTGCCAGCAGCAAAAGTCCCGGAGGGGGCGAAATTGAAGCTTTCTTT. It yields the protein CASSKSPGGGEIEAFF.

The J gene is TRBJ1-2, the V gene TRBV5-1, with TRBD1 as a possible D gene (5 bases). V shed 1 base and J shed 6 bases, with 19 bases lying between them. The CDR3 runs 16 residues. CDR1 is SGHRS, CDR2 YFSETQ, per germline. CDR3: CASSLWGVVEADGYTF. The CDR3 bases are TGCGCCAGCAGCTTGTGGGGGGTCGTGGAGGCCGATGGCTACACCTTC.

The V and J genes are TRBV9 and TRBJ2-7; D might be TRBD2 (5 bases). The CDR3 is made up of 14 amino acids. Trimming shortened V by 4 bases and J by 2 bases, and 13 bases separated the two germline ends. Germline V gene sequence: CDR1 SGDLS, CDR2 YYNGEE. The CDR3 DNA follows: TGTGCCAGCAGCCCCCCAGCGGCCCCCTACGAGCAGTACTTC. As protein: CASSPPAAPYEQYF.

The genes are TRBV6-5 and TRBJ2-7, with 7 bases that match TRBD1. Germline V gene data show CDR1 as MNHEY and CDR2 as SVGAGI. CDR3 length: 12 amino acids. Losses at the gene ends were 5 bases for V and 6 bases for J; bases not matched to a gene: 4. The CDR3 coding sequence is TGTGCCAGCAGTCCATCAGGGGGCGAGCAGTACTTC. It codes for CASSPSGGEQYF.

The V call is TRBV11-3, the J call TRBJ2-1; D unresolved. Germline lookup yields CDR1 SGHNT and CDR2 YENEEA. The CDR3 is made up of 16 amino acids. The V end lost 5 bases, the J end lost 7 bases, and 21 bases lay between the germline ends. CDR3 residues: CASSPRGSLLVNEQFF. The CDR3 bases are TGTGCCAGCAGCCCCCGAGGCAGCCTTCTTGTGAATGAGCAGTTCTTC.